This section outlines one T cell receptor beta chain sequence together with its context. Its binding antigen is unknown. Per-base quality was not reported, and no clone a single base away is much larger than it. This record comes from a study of blood T cell repertoires in COVID-19 (dated by TCRdb to 2018 to 2020). For context, the study as a whole: Collaborator samples came from the United States, Italy and Spain and covered acute and convalescent phases of COVID-19. The prospective study material was composed of cDNA or gDNA derived from T cells, B-cell-depleted T cells, or PBMCs. The dataset comprised deeply sampled blood TCRbeta repertoires from subjects exposed to, actively infected with, or recovered from COVID-19. The repertoires were made available in a free public database intended to serve as a resource for research on the immune response to SARS-CoV-2. The samples were drawn from two sources: the first 160 participants of the ongoing ImmuneRACE study, and 1,200 or so subjects contributed by 6 global collaborators. Nearly every sample came with metadata listing a de-identified subject ID, COVID-19 status, age in years and sex. Where available, HLA class I and class II types were taken from metadata supplied by the sample provider and were not determined by assay-based typing. The full study reports these points: How much clinical and demographic metadata was included differed by source and by participant, and the metadata was provided uncurated.

Whole blood was collected in K2EDTA tubes by collaborating institutions according to the institutions' own protocols. Collaborator samples were shipped for TCRbeta analysis as frozen whole blood, isolated PBMCs, or DNA extracted from either sample type. TCRbeta CDR3 regions were amplified from genomic DNA by means of the immunoSEQ Assay, a bias-controlled multiplex PCR. In the authors' own workflow: Nucleated cell counts per sample were estimated from amplification of reference gene primers within the assay. To quantify the absolute abundance of each unique TCRbeta CDR3 rearrangement, sequence reads were collapsed and filtered. For each sample, productive Simpson clonality was calculated as the square root of Simpson's diversity index across productive rearrangements. TCRdb took this table from immuneACCESS and kept in-frame rearrangements with V and J called. Such tables lack part of the clones; where checked against another copy, unresolved V genes explain under half of the gap, and the rest is unexplained. V, J and clone size derive from that table, while D and trimming were established from the DNA sequence. For this sample there are roughly 230,000 clones; 65% to 85% appear just once. The top ten clonotypes cover around 7.9% of the sample.

Trimming leaves V shorter by 4 bases and J shorter by 5 bases, with the junction holding 7 bases beyond the gene matches. The germline V gene provides CDR1 MNHEY and CDR2 SVGAGI. The CDR3 starts with the cysteine, ends with the phenylalanine, and has 14 residues. Only CDR3 DNA is held: 42 bases, read in frame from base 1. The V gene is TRBV6-5 and the J gene is TRBJ1-1; 7 bases in the junction line up with TRBD1. Sequencing used peripheral blood. The TCR sequence derives from a man aged 40-49 years with active or convalescent COVID-19. The CDR3 sequence is CASSSPGGRTEAFF. The nucleotide sequence is TGTGCCAGCAGTTCTCCAGGGGGAAGGACTGAAGCTTTCTTT.